This T cell receptor (beta chain) was recovered during a study of beta chain features in type 1 diabetes. There was one heparinised blood draw per donor, averaging about 116 mL. The count of this clone is one. Its cognate antigen is unknown. Every isolated RNA sample was fully reverse transcribed, so sequencing captured expressed TCRB transcripts. Only in-frame clones appear in the TCRdb table, and some are missing; sequencing was by immunoSEQ multiplex PCR. The table records 900,000 or so clones, around a sixth of them present only once. Study observations and caveats: Among patients with Type 1 diabetes, TCRB CDR3s were moderately but significantly shorter in every one of the four CD4+ subsets. Reads derived from cDNA could over-represent cells showing high TCR expression.

The receptor's source is a woman under 30 in good health. The sequenced sample was naive CD4+ T cells from blood.

CDR3: CASSPMSGWGEGYTF. The CDR3 DNA sequence: TGTGCCAGCAGTCCGATGTCGGGCTGGGGAGAAGGCTACACCTTC. V is TRBV28 and J is TRBJ1-2; D remains unclear. This CDR3 is built from 15 residues. Germline V gene sequence: CDR1 MDHEN, CDR2 SYDVKM. V was cut by 5 bases and J by 8 bases, with 21 bases left in between.